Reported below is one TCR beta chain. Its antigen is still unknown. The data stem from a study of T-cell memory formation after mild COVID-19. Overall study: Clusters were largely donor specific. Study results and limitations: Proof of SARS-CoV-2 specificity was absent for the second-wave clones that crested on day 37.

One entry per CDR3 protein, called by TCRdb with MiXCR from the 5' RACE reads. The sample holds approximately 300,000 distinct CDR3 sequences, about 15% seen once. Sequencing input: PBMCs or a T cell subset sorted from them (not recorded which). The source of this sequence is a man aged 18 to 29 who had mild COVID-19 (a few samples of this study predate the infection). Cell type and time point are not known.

DNA for the CDR3: TGCGCCAGCAGCCCTAGGGCCACACCAAGCACAGATACGCAGTATTTT. Residues: CASSPRATPSTDTQYF. The chain has TRBV5-1 and TRBJ2-3; D gene ambiguous. Trimming cost V 4 bases and J 0 bases, with 15 bases left between them. The germline gives CDR1 SGHRS, CDR2 YFSETQ. There are 16 residues in the CDR3.